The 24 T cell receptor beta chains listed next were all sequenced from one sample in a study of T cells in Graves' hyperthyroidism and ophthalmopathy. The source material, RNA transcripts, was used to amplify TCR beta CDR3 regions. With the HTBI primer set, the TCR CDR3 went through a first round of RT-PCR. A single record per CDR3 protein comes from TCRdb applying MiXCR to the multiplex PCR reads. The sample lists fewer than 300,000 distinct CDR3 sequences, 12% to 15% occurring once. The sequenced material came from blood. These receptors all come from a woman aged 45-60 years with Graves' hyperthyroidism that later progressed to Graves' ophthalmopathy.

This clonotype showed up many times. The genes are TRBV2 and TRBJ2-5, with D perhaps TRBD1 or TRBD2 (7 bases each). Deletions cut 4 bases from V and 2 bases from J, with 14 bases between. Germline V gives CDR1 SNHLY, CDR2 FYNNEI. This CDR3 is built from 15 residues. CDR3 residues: CASSVRGRGQETQYF. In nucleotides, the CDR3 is TGTGCCAGCAGTGTTAGGGGGCGGGGGCAAGAGACCCAGTACTTC. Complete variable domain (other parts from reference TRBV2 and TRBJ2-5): EPEVTQTPSHQVTQMGQEVILRCVPISNHLYFYWYRQILGQKVEFLVSFYNNEISEKSEIFDDQFSVERPDGSNFTLKIRSTKLEDSAMYFCASSVRGRGQETQYFGPGTRLLVL.

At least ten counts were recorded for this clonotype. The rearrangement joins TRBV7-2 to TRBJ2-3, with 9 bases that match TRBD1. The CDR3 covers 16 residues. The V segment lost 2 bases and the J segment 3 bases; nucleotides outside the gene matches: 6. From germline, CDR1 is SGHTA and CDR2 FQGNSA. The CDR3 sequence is CASSLITGGWTDTQYF. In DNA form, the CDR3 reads TGTGCCAGCAGCTTAATTACAGGGGGCTGGACAGATACGCAGTATTTT.

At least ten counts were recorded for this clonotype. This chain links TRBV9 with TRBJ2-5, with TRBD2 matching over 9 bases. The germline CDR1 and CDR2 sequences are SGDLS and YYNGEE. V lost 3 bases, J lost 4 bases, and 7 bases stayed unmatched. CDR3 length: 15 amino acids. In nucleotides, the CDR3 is TGTGCCAGCAGCGCCGGGGGAGCGGGAGGAGAGACCCAGTACTTC. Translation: CASSAGGAGGETQYF.

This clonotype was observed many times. This CDR3 is CSARLAGGTGELFF. The CDR3 DNA sequence: TGCAGTGCGAGACTAGCGGGTGGCACCGGGGAGCTGTTTTTT. This chain links TRBV20-1 with TRBJ2-2; 10 bases are shared with TRBD2. This CDR3 is built from 14 residues. Looked up from germline, CDR1 is DFQATT and CDR2 is SNEGSKA (reference sequence). The J segment lost 4 bases and the V segment lost 6 bases, leaving 5 bases of the junction unmatched.

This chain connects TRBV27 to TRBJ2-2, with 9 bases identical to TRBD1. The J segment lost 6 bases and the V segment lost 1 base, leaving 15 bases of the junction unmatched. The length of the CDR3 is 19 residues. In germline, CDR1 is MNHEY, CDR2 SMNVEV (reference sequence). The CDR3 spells CASSLFFPRDRVKSGELFF. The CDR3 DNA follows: TGTGCCAGCAGTTTATTTTTTCCCCGGGACAGGGTTAAGTCCGGGGAGCTGTTTTTT.

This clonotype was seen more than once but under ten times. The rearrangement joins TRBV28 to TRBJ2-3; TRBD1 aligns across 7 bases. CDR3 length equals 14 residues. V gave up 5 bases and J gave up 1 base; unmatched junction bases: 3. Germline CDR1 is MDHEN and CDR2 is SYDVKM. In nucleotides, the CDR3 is TGTGCCAGCAGTGAAACAGGGGGCACAGATACGCAGTATTTT. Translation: CASSETGGTDTQYF.

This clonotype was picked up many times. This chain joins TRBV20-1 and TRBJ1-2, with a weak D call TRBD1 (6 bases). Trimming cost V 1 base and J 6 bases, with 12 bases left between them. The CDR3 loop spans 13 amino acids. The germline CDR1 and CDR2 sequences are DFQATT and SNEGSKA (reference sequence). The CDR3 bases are TGCAGTGCTAGAGTTCCGGGACATGATGGCTACACCTTC. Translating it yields CSARVPGHDGYTF.

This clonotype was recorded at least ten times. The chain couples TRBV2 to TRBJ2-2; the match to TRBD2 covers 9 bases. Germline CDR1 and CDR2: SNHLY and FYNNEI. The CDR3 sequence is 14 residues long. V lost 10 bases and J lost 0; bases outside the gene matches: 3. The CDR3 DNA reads TGTGCCATCCAGCGGGAGGCGAACACCGGGGAGCTGTTTTTT. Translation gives CAIQREANTGELFF.

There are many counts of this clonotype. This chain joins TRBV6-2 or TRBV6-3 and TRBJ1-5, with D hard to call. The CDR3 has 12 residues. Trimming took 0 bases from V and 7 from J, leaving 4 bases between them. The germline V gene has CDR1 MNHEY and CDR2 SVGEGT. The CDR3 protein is CASSYSFQPQHF. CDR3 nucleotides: TGTGCCAGCAGTTACTCGTTCCAGCCCCAGCATTTT.

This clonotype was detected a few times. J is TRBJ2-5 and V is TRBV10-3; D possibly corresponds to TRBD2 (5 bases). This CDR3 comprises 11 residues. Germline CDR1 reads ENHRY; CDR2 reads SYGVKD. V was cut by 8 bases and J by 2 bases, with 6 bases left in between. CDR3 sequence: CAIGSQETQYF. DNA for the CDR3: TGTGCCATCGGGAGTCAAGAGACCCAGTACTTC.

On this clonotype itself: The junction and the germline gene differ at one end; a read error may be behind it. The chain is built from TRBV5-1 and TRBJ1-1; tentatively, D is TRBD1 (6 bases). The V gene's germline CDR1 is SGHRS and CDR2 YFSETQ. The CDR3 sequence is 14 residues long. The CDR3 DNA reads TGTGCCAGCAGCTTGGGGGCCGGAAACACTGAAGCTTTCTTT. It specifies CASSLGAGNTEAFF. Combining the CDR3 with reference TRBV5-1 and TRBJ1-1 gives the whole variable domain KAGVTQTPRYLIKTRGQQVTLSCSPISGHRSVSWYQQTPGQGLQFLFEYFSETQRNKGNFPGRFSGRQFSNSRSEMNVSTLELGDSALYLCASSLGAGNTEAFFGQGTRLTVV.

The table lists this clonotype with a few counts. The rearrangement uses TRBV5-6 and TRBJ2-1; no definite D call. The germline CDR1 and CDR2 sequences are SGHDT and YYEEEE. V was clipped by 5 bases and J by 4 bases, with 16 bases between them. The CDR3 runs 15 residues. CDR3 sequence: CASSLTLLMYNEQFF. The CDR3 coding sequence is TGTGCCAGCAGTCTGACATTGCTGATGTACAATGAGCAGTTCTTC.

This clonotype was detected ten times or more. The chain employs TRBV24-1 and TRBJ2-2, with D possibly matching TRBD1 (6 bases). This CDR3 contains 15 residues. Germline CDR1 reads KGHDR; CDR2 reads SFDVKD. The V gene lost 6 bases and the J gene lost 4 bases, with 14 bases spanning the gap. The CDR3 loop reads CATSTPRGPTGELFF. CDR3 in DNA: TGTGCCACCAGTACGCCCAGGGGACCCACCGGGGAGCTGTTTTTT.

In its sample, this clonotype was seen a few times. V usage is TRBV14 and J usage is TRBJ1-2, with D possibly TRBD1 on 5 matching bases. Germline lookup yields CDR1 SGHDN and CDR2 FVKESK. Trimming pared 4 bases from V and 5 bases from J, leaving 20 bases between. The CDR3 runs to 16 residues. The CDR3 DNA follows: TGTGCCAGCAGCCCAACTCCGGGGCCGCTTGGGTATGGCTACACCTTC. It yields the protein CASSPTPGPLGYGYTF.

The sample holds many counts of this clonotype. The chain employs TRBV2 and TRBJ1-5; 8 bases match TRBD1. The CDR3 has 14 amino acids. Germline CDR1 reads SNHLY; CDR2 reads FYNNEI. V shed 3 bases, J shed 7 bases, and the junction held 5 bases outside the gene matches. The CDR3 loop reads CASSDRDRFQPQHF. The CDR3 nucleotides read TGTGCCAGCAGTGATCGGGACAGGTTCCAGCCCCAGCATTTT.

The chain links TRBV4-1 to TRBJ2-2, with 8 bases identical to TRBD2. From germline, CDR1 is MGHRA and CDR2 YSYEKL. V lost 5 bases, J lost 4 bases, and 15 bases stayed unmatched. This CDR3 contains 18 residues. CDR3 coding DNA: TGCGCCAGCAGCGACCGGGGGGTAAAGCGGGAGCTCACCGGGGAGCTGTTTTTT. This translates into CASSDRGVKRELTGELFF.

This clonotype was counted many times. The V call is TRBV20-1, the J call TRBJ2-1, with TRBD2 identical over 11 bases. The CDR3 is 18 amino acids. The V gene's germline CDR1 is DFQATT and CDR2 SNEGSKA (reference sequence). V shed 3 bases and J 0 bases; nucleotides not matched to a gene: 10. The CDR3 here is CSARGLTSGKSSYNEQFF. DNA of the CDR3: TGCAGTGCTAGGGGACTGACTAGCGGGAAGAGCTCCTACAATGAGCAGTTCTTC.

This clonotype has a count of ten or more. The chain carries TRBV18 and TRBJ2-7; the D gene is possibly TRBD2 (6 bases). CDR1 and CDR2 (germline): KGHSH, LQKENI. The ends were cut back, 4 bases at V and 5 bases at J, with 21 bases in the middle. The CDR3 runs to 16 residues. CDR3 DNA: TGTGCCAGCTCACTCACTCTAGCGACCAGGGAGGACGAGCAGTACTTC. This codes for CASSLTLATREDEQYF.

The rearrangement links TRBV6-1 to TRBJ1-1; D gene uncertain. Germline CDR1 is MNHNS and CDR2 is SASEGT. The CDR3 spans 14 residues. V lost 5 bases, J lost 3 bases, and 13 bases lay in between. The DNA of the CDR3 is TGTGCCAGCAGTTCAGCTGGGAGGGACACTGAAGCTTTCTTT. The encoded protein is CASSSAGRDTEAFF.

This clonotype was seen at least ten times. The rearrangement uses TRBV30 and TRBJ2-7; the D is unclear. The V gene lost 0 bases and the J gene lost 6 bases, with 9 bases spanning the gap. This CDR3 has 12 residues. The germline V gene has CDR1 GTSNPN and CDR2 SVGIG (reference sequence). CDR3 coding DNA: TGTGCCTGGAGTGTGTGGGTCGGCGAGCAGTACTTC. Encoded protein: CAWSVWVGEQYF. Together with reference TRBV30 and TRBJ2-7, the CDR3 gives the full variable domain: SQTIHQWPATLVQPVGSPLSLECTVEGTSNPNLYWYRQAAGRGLQLLFYSVGIGQISSEVPQNLSASRPQDRQFILSSKKLLLSDSGFYLCAWSVWVGEQYFGPGTRLTVT.

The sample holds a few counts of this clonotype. The CDR3 DNA follows: TGCGCCAGCAGCCGCGTAGTAGGTGAGCTAGCGGGACCCTCTGGGGCCAACGTCCTGACTTTC. It is translated as CASSRVVGELAGPSGANVLTF. V usage is TRBV5-1 and J usage is TRBJ2-6; the match to TRBD2 covers 9 bases. The J segment lost 0 bases and the V segment lost 4 bases, leaving 17 bases of the junction unmatched. The CDR3 is 21 amino acids. In germline, CDR1 is SGHRS, CDR2 YFSETQ.

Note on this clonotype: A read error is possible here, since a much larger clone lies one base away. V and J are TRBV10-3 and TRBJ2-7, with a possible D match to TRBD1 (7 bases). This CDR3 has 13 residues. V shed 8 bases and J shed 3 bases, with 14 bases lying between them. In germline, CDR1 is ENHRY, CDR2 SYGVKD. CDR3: CAIGGTENYEQYF. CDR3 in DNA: TGTGCCATCGGAGGGACAGAGAACTACGAGCAGTACTTC.

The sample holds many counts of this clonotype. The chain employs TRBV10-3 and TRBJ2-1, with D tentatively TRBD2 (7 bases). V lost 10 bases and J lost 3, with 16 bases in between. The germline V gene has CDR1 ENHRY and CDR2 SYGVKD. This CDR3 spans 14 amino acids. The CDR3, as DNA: TGTGCCACTAAGGGGGGGGAGGTCTACAATGAGCAGTTCTTC. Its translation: CATKGGEVYNEQFF.

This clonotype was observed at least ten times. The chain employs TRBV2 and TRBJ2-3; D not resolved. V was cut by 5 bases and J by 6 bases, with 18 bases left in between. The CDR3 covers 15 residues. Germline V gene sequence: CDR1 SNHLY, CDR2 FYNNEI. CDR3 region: CASSPLEATWDTQYF. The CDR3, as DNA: TGTGCCAGCAGTCCTCTAGAAGCGACTTGGGATACGCAGTATTTT.